This entry lists 21 T cell receptor beta chains sequenced from one sample in a study of blood T cell repertoires in COVID-19. Sequencing was performed with immunoSEQ multiplex PCR; in TCRdb, only in-frame clones are kept and a portion is missing. The repertoire has about 87,000 clones, about 92% of them found once; the top ten carry 6.5% to 8.5%. The sample consisted of peripheral blood. Receptors were obtained from a man younger than 35 with COVID-19, enrolled during active disease.

This clone has just one count. The rearrangement links TRBV7-9 to TRBJ2-2; no firm D call. Deletions cut 5 bases from V and 2 bases from J, with 6 bases between. The germline V gene has CDR1 SEHNR and CDR2 FQNEAQ (reference sequence). The CDR3 is 13 amino acids. The CDR3 spells CASSPFNTGELFF. The CDR3 bases are TGTGCCAGCAGCCCCTTTAACACCGGGGAGCTGTTTTTT.

V is TRBV5-6 and J is TRBJ2-5, with 9 positions matching TRBD1. CDR1 is SGHDT and CDR2 is YYEEEE in the germline V gene. This CDR3 has 14 residues. V gave up 0 bases and J gave up 4 bases; unmatched junction bases: 1. CDR3 in amino acids: CASSLGGQGETQYF. For the CDR3, the DNA is TGTGCCAGCAGCTTGGGGGGACAGGGAGAGACCCAGTACTTC.

The genes are TRBV6-1 and TRBJ2-7; no reliable D call. V gave up 2 bases and J gave up 2 bases, with 13 bases separating them. CDR1 and CDR2 (germline): MNHNS, SASEGT. The CDR3 consists of 15 residues. CDR3 DNA sequence: TGTGCCAGCAGTGAAAGGAGTGCAGATCCCTACGAGCAGTACTTC. It yields the protein CASSERSADPYEQYF.

The chain uses TRBV10-3 and TRBJ2-7, with D perhaps TRBD2 (5 bases). This CDR3 spans 11 amino acids. Germline CDR1 ENHRY, CDR2 SYGVKD. Trimming took off 8 bases at V and 4 bases at J, with 9 bases between the two ends. The CDR3 bases are TGTGCCATCGGCGCGGGTTACGAGCAGTACTTC. It yields the protein CAIGAGYEQYF.

V is TRBV7-8 and J is TRBJ2-7, with 8 positions matching TRBD1. The V segment lost 3 bases and the J segment 1 base; nucleotides outside the gene matches: 2. Germline CDR1 SGHVS, CDR2 FQNEAQ. CDR3 size: 14 residues. CDR3 amino acids: CASSLDRASYEQYF. The CDR3 DNA reads as TGTGCCAGCAGCTTGGACAGGGCTTCCTACGAGCAGTACTTC.

This chain uses TRBV28 with TRBJ2-7; TRBD2 is a possible D gene (5 bases). V was cut by 3 bases and J by 1 base, with 22 bases left in between. The germline gives CDR1 MDHEN, CDR2 SYDVKM. CDR3 length equals 18 residues. The CDR3, as DNA: TGTGCCAGCAGTTTGCCCCTTCCTTCGGGGAAGGTATCCTACGAGCAGTACTTC. It codes for CASSLPLPSGKVSYEQYF.

This clone has just one count. This chain links TRBV19 with TRBJ1-1, with 8 bases lining up with TRBD1. From germline, CDR1 is LNHDA and CDR2 SQIVND (reference sequence). Germline trimming cut 6 bases from V and 5 bases from J; bases unmatched to any gene: 8. This CDR3 spans 14 amino acids. In DNA form, the CDR3 reads TGTGCCAGTAGCCCACAGGGGGTTCGGACTGAAGCTTTCTTT. Translation: CASSPQGVRTEAFF.

This sequence joins TRBV28 and TRBJ2-7; TRBD2 aligns across 8 bases. The length of the CDR3 is 14 residues. The germline gives CDR1 MDHEN, CDR2 SYDVKM. The V gene end was trimmed by 7 bases and the J gene end by 6 bases; junction bases not matched to a gene: 11. This CDR3 reads CASKLTAGVLEQYF. The DNA of the CDR3 is TGTGCCAGCAAATTAACAGCGGGAGTCCTCGAGCAGTACTTC. Complete variable domain (other parts from reference TRBV28 and TRBJ2-7): DVKVTQSSRYLVKRTGEKVFLECVQDMDHENMFWYRQDPGLGLRLIYFSYDVKMKEKGDIPEGYSVSREKKERFSLILESASTNQTSMYLCASKLTAGVLEQYFGPGTRLTVT.

The chain couples TRBV28 to TRBJ1-3; D possibly corresponds to TRBD1 (5 bases). The V and J ends lost 6 bases and 1 base respectively, with 10 bases between them. CDR1 MDHEN and CDR2 SYDVKM come from the germline V gene. This CDR3 is built from 14 residues. CDR3 bases: TGTGCCAGCAGCGAAGGGGTTTCTGGAAACACCATATATTTT. Translated, it gives CASSEGVSGNTIYF.

The chain links TRBV4-3 to TRBJ1-5; D is undetermined. Between the trimmed V and J ends, which lost 1 base and 10 bases, there was a span of 8 bases. The germline gives CDR1 LGHNA, CDR2 YSLEER. This CDR3 is 12 amino acids long. In nucleotides, the CDR3 is TGCGCCAGCAGCCAAGGGAGTGGCCCCCAGCATTTT. Translation gives CASSQGSGPQHF.

For this clone: One junction end disagrees with the germline gene, perhaps due to a read error. This chain links TRBV28 with TRBJ1-4, with D possibly being TRBD1 (6 bases). The CDR3 runs 15 residues. The germline CDR1 and CDR2 sequences are MDHEN and SYDVKM. CDR3 region: CASSSRDTYNEKLLF. The CDR3 coding sequence is TGTGCCAGCAGTTCCAGGGACACCTATAATGAAAAACTGCTTTTT.

The chain's CDR3 is CASGSNTQYF. The CDR3 coding sequence is TGTGCCAGCGGGAGTAATACGCAGTATTTT. The rearrangement joins TRBV27 to TRBJ2-3, with D perhaps TRBD2 (5 bases). Trimming took off 8 bases at V and 7 bases at J, with 7 bases between the two ends. Per the germline V gene, CDR1 is MNHEY and CDR2 is SMNVEV (reference sequence). This CDR3 contains 10 residues.

This clone occurred once. The V and J genes are TRBV6-6 and TRBJ1-4, with TRBD1 matching 10 bases. This CDR3 spans 16 amino acids. Germline values: CDR1 MNHNY, CDR2 SVGAGI (reference sequence). The junction had 10 bases not matched to a gene; V was cut back by 5 bases and J by 7 bases. The CDR3 protein is CASSRIAGTGVEKLFF. The CDR3 nucleotides are TGTGCCAGCAGTCGTATCGCTGGGACAGGGGTTGAAAAACTGTTTTTT.

In this sample, this clone turned up a few times. The V call is TRBV7-2, the J call TRBJ1-2, with unresolved D. The CDR3 sequence is 13 residues long. Looked up from germline, CDR1 is SGHTA and CDR2 is FQGNSA. The V end was cut by 7 bases, the J end by 5 bases, with 14 bases between. DNA for the CDR3: TGTGCCAGCACCCCGCCTGGAGGTTATGGCTACACCTTC. As protein: CASTPPGGYGYTF.

The chain has TRBV29-1 and TRBJ2-1, with 10 bases identical to TRBD1. The CDR3 consists of 15 residues. V shed 5 bases, J shed 8 bases, and the junction held 12 bases outside the gene matches. CDR1 is SQVTM, CDR2 ANQGSEA, per germline. DNA of the CDR3: TGCAGCGTTATAGGGCCCGGGACAGGGGTTGATGAGCAGTTCTTC. Protein: CSVIGPGTGVDEQFF.

The chain links TRBV9 to TRBJ2-7, with TRBD2 matching over 8 bases. From germline, CDR1 is SGDLS and CDR2 YYNGEE. V lost 2 bases to trimming and J lost 0 bases; unmatched junction nucleotides: 7. This CDR3 contains 16 residues. CDR3 sequence: CASSVSTSGSSYEQYF. CDR3 nucleotide sequence: TGTGCCAGCAGCGTCTCCACTAGCGGTAGCTCCTACGAGCAGTACTTC.

This chain connects TRBV7-2 to TRBJ2-1; 7 bases are shared with TRBD2. The germline gives CDR1 SGHTA, CDR2 FQGNSA. This CDR3 has 15 residues. The trim removed 1 base at V and 8 bases at J, leaving 8 bases unmatched. The CDR3 nucleotides are TGTGCCAGCAGCTTAGATTTGCGGGAGTATGATGAGCAGTTCTTC. It encodes CASSLDLREYDEQFF.

The rearrangement joins TRBV5-1 to TRBJ1-3, with D possibly matching TRBD1 (6 bases). In germline, CDR1 is SGHRS, CDR2 YFSETQ. V gave up 0 bases and J gave up 4 bases, with 11 bases separating them. This CDR3 has 15 amino acids. The CDR3 nucleotides are TGCGCCAGCAGCTTGGCAGGGGAGTCAGGAAACACCATATATTTT. Amino acid sequence: CASSLAGESGNTIYF.

V is TRBV28 and J is TRBJ2-7, with D maybe TRBD2 (6 bases). Trimming removed 0 bases from V and 5 bases from J, with 14 bases in between. Germline V gives CDR1 MDHEN, CDR2 SYDVKM. There are 15 residues in the CDR3. CDR3: CASSLWTRRGDEQYF. CDR3 DNA: TGTGCCAGCAGTTTATGGACCCGGCGGGGAGACGAGCAGTACTTC.

CDR3 sequence: CASSPGTGGRETQYF. The CDR3 coding sequence is TGTGCCAGCAGCCCGGGGACAGGGGGCAGGGAGACCCAGTACTTC. This chain connects TRBV9 to TRBJ2-5; 12 nucleotides align to TRBD1. J was trimmed by 5 bases and V by 4 bases; bases with no gene match: 6. The CDR3 has 15 amino acids. Germline values: CDR1 SGDLS, CDR2 YYNGEE.

V gene TRBV2 combines with J gene TRBJ1-5; D unresolved. Germline CDR1 and CDR2: SNHLY and FYNNEI. CDR3 length: 16 residues. V lost 5 bases, J lost 7 bases, and 21 bases lay in between. DNA of the CDR3: TGTGCCAGCAGTACCCCATCTCGGGAAGCGAGGCAGCCCCAGCATTTT. Its protein product is CASSTPSREARQPQHF. The whole variable domain, filled in from reference TRBV2 and TRBJ1-5, reads EPEVTQTPSHQVTQMGQEVILRCVPISNHLYFYWYRQILGQKVEFLVSFYNNEISEKSEIFDDQFSVERPDGSNFTLKIRSTKLEDSAMYFCASSTPSREARQPQHFGDGTRLSIL.